A single sample gave rise to the 25 T cell receptor beta chains below, sequenced in a study of blood T cell repertoires in COVID-19. Libraries were prepared by immunoSEQ multiplex PCR; TCRdb keeps only in-frame clonotypes and omits some of them. The repertoire holds roughly 85,000 clones, with 86% as singletons. The sample comprised peripheral blood. These receptors all stem from a man aged 50 or older with active or convalescent COVID-19.

The chain combines TRBV6-5 with TRBJ1-2, with D tentatively TRBD1 (6 bases). V was clipped by 7 bases and J by 7 bases, with 19 bases between them. The CDR3 is 14 residues long. Germline assignment: CDR1 MNHEY and CDR2 SVGAGI. The CDR3 DNA sequence: TGTGCCAGCAAGTCCGCCAGGGGAAATTTTGGCTACACCTTC. Protein product: CASKSARGNFGYTF.

The chain carries TRBV2 and TRBJ1-5; perhaps TRBD1 as D (5 bases). The CDR3 is made up of 12 amino acids. The germline V gene has CDR1 SNHLY and CDR2 FYNNEI. For the CDR3, the DNA is TGTGCAGGAGGGACGGCACAACAGCCCCAGCATTTT. This encodes CAGGTAQQPQHF.

The genes are TRBV28 and TRBJ2-5; a weak D match, TRBD2 (5 bases). Germline lookup yields CDR1 MDHEN and CDR2 SYDVKM. The CDR3 extends over 13 amino acids. Trimming took off 5 bases at V and 2 bases at J, with 9 bases between the two ends. This CDR3 is CASSKTRQETQYF. DNA for the CDR3: TGTGCCAGCAGTAAAACTAGACAAGAGACCCAGTACTTC.

The chain joins TRBV30 to TRBJ2-5; 7 bases map to TRBD2. Per germline, CDR1 GTSNPN and CDR2 SVGIG (reference sequence). V shed 2 bases and J 1 base; nucleotides not matched to a gene: 4. CDR3 size: 14 residues. Written as DNA, the CDR3 is TGTGCCTGGAGTCTTGGCGGGAGCCAAGAGACCCAGTACTTC. Translating gives CAWSLGGSQETQYF.

The rearrangement joins TRBV24-1 to TRBJ1-5; weak D call: TRBD1 (5 bases). The CDR3 contains 16 residues. Germline V gene lookup returns CDR1 KGHDR and CDR2 SFDVKD. V was shortened by 5 bases and J by 4 bases, with 17 bases between the two germline ends. The CDR3 spells CATSVGDSGLNQPQHF. Here the CDR3 DNA reads TGTGCCACCAGTGTGGGGGATTCGGGACTTAATCAGCCCCAGCATTTT.

The chain employs TRBV6-2 or TRBV6-3 and TRBJ2-2, with 8 nucleotides matching TRBD2. Germline V gene sequence: CDR1 MNHEY, CDR2 SVGEGT. This CDR3 comprises 16 residues. V lost 2 bases, J lost 5 bases, and 7 bases stayed unmatched. The CDR3, as DNA: TGTGCCAGCAGTTACCCCCCCGGGGGGGCAACCGGGGAGCTGTTTTTT. Translation: CASSYPPGGATGELFF.

The chain employs TRBV2 and TRBJ2-3, with a possible D match to TRBD1 (6 bases). V shed 4 bases and J shed 4 bases, with 24 bases lying between them. The CDR3 contains 18 residues. Germline V gene data show CDR1 as SNHLY and CDR2 as FYNNEI. DNA for the CDR3: TGTGCCAGCAGTGTTCAGGACAGTTACCCCAGAGTATCAGATACGCAGTATTTT. Translation gives CASSVQDSYPRVSDTQYF.

The chain joins TRBV9 to TRBJ2-1; D is undetermined. Deletions cut 3 bases from V and 0 bases from J, with 7 bases between. Germline CDR1 SGDLS, CDR2 YYNGEE. The CDR3 is 14 residues long. The CDR3: CASSGEDSYNEQFF. The DNA for the CDR3 is TGTGCCAGCAGCGGAGAGGACTCCTACAATGAGCAGTTCTTC.

This chain joins TRBV7-2 and TRBJ2-5, with a possible D match to TRBD2 (5 bases). The V gene lost 2 bases and the J gene lost 4 bases, with 17 bases spanning the gap. There are 16 residues in the CDR3. Germline CDR1 and CDR2: SGHTA and FQGNSA. CDR3 region: CASSLTPLRLAETQYF. The CDR3 DNA is TGTGCCAGCAGCTTAACCCCTCTGAGGCTAGCAGAGACCCAGTACTTC. The entire variable domain, with the rest obtained from reference TRBV7-2 and TRBJ2-5, is as follows: GAGVSQSPSNKVTEKGKDVELRCDPISGHTALYWYRQSLGQGLEFLIYFQGNSAPDKSGLPSDRFSAERTGGSVSTLTIQRTQQEDSAVYLCASSLTPLRLAETQYFGPGTRLLVL.

The chain joins TRBV19 to TRBJ1-4; D possibly corresponds to TRBD1 (5 bases). The germline CDR1 and CDR2 sequences are LNHDA and SQIVND (reference sequence). The V gene lost 5 bases and the J gene lost 7 bases, with 17 bases spanning the gap. This CDR3 comprises 15 residues. CDR3: CASSAVYPQGEKLFF. The CDR3 DNA sequence: TGTGCCAGTAGTGCCGTCTACCCCCAGGGTGAAAAACTGTTTTTT.

The V gene is TRBV29-1, the J gene TRBJ2-3; the match to TRBD2 covers 7 bases. From germline, CDR1 is SQVTM and CDR2 ANQGSEA. The V gene end was trimmed by 4 bases and the J gene end by 1 base; junction bases not matched to a gene: 11. The length of the CDR3 is 16 residues. CDR3: CSVGGSASGRTDTQYF. The CDR3 DNA reads as TGCAGCGTTGGTGGTAGTGCTAGCGGACGCACAGATACGCAGTATTTT.

Written as DNA, the CDR3 is TGTGCCACGCACTCCCCAGACAGGGGGGAGGCCGGGGAGCTGTTTTTT. This sequence encodes CATHSPDRGEAGELFF. The V and J genes are TRBV28 and TRBJ2-2; 9 nucleotides align to TRBD1. The germline V gene has CDR1 MDHEN and CDR2 SYDVKM. The CDR3 spans 16 residues. V trimming: 10 bases; J trimming: 6 bases; junction bases outside the gene matches: 15.

This chain joins TRBV11-2 and TRBJ2-3; D is unclear. Germline CDR1 is SGHAT and CDR2 is FQNNGV. The germline V and J ends were trimmed by 1 base and 0 bases, with 8 bases remaining between them. This CDR3 spans 15 amino acids. The CDR3, as DNA: TGTGCCAGCAGCTTAGGTGGAGAAAGCACAGATACGCAGTATTTT. This translates into CASSLGGESTDTQYF. The full variable domain, rest sourced from reference TRBV11-2 and TRBJ2-3, is EAGVAQSPRYKIIEKRQSVAFWCNPISGHATLYWYQQILGQGPKLLIQFQNNGVVDDSQLPKDRFSAERLKGVDSTLKIQPAKLEDSAVYLCASSLGGESTDTQYFGPGTRLTVL.

In this sample, this clone turned up once. Other DNA sequences from this sample encode an identical CDR3 as well. The rearrangement joins TRBV24-1 to TRBJ2-2, with 9 bases aligning to TRBD1. Looked up from germline, CDR1 is KGHDR and CDR2 is SFDVKD. The CDR3 consists of 16 residues. V was pared by 3 bases and J by 4 bases, with 5 bases of the junction left unmatched. The CDR3: CATSDPGTGTTGELFF. The CDR3, as DNA: TGTGCCACCAGTGATCCCGGGACAGGGACCACCGGGGAGCTGTTTTTT.

This clone showed up just once. The gene calls are TRBV6-6 and TRBJ2-3, with 9 nucleotides matching TRBD2. The germline CDR1 and CDR2 sequences are MNHNY and SVGAGI (reference sequence). V was clipped by 2 bases and J by 1 base; unmatched bases: 1. The CDR3 has 15 residues. The CDR3 spells CASSYPSGGTDTQYF. The CDR3 DNA follows: TGTGCCAGCAGTTACCCTAGCGGGGGCACAGATACGCAGTATTTT.

This rearrangement joins TRBV4-3 to TRBJ1-1; D is possibly TRBD1 (6 bases). This CDR3 contains 17 residues. V shed 6 bases and J shed 0 bases, with 20 bases lying between them. CDR1 and CDR2 from the germline V gene are LGHNA and YSLEER. As DNA, the CDR3 is TGCGCCAGCAGGAGGGGGGGCAGGGGAGTAATGAACACTGAAGCTTTCTTT. It specifies CASRRGGRGVMNTEAFF.

This clone showed up just once. This rearrangement joins TRBV5-1 to TRBJ2-6, with D tentatively TRBD2 (6 bases). V was pared by 2 bases and J by 3 bases, with 9 bases between. CDR3 size: 15 residues. Germline loops: CDR1 SGHRS, CDR2 YFSETQ. The CDR3 sequence is CASSLVEGGANVLTF. In DNA, the CDR3 is TGCGCCAGCAGCTTAGTGGAGGGTGGGGCCAACGTCCTGACTTTC.

This clone was detected only once. The chain links TRBV6-1 to TRBJ1-1, with D maybe TRBD1 (6 bases). Trimming took off 2 bases at V and 5 bases at J, with 15 bases between the two ends. There are 15 residues in the CDR3. From germline, CDR1 is MNHNS and CDR2 SASEGT. This CDR3 reads CASSEWSGVGTEAFF. The CDR3 bases are TGTGCCAGCAGTGAATGGTCAGGGGTGGGGACTGAAGCTTTCTTT.

This clone turned up a few times. V usage is TRBV2 and J usage is TRBJ1-5; D is ambiguous. CDR1 and CDR2 from the germline V gene are SNHLY and FYNNEI. The V gene lost 6 bases and the J gene lost 3 bases, with 12 bases spanning the gap. The CDR3 covers 14 residues. The CDR3 sequence is CASSLPLINQPQHF. CDR3 DNA: TGTGCCAGCAGCCTTCCACTTATCAATCAGCCCCAGCATTTT.

This clone was recorded a few times. The chain is built from TRBV4-1 and TRBJ1-5; TRBD1 matches 11 bases. The CDR3 loop spans 17 amino acids. Per germline, CDR1 MGHRA and CDR2 YSYEKL. V lost 3 bases, J lost 3 bases, and 7 bases stayed unmatched. CDR3 sequence (DNA): TGCGCCAGCAGCCAGCCAGGGACAGGGGGTTTCAATCAGCCCCAGCATTTT. It encodes CASSQPGTGGFNQPQHF.

J is TRBJ1-6 and V is TRBV7-2, with TRBD1 matching 7 bases. This CDR3 is 15 amino acids long. Germline loops: CDR1 SGHTA, CDR2 FQGNSA. J lost 8 bases, V lost 0 bases, and 4 bases had no gene match. The CDR3, as DNA: TGTGCCAGCAGCTTAGCTGCAAGGGGGCATTCACCCCTCCACTTT. Encoded protein: CASSLAARGHSPLHF.

The chain combines TRBV2 with TRBJ2-4; 8 positions match TRBD2. J was trimmed by 0 bases and V by 2 bases; bases with no gene match: 3. The CDR3 loop spans 16 amino acids. CDR1 is SNHLY and CDR2 is FYNNEI in the germline V gene. This CDR3 is CASSERLARAKNIQYF. CDR3 sequence (DNA): TGTGCCAGCAGTGAAAGACTAGCGAGAGCCAAAAACATTCAGTACTTC.

The V and J genes are TRBV3-1 (or the pseudogene TRBV3-2) and TRBJ1-1; maybe TRBD1 (6 bases). Trimming pared 4 bases from V and 6 bases from J, leaving 15 bases between. The CDR3 totals 14 residues. Germline lookup yields CDR1 LGHDT and CDR2 YNNKEL (reference sequence). CDR3 in amino acids: CASSRYRDGPEAFF. The CDR3 DNA reads TGTGCCAGCAGCCGGTACAGGGATGGGCCTGAAGCTTTCTTT.

The gene calls are TRBV3-1 (or the pseudogene TRBV3-2) and TRBJ2-6, with 9 bases that match TRBD2. Germline trimming cut 7 bases from V and 2 bases from J; bases unmatched to any gene: 15. Germline assignment: CDR1 LGHDT and CDR2 YNNKEL (reference sequence). This CDR3 is built from 19 residues. The CDR3 here is CASNEIGTSTVAGANVLTF. The CDR3, as DNA: TGTGCCAGCAACGAAATAGGGACTAGCACAGTGGCTGGGGCCAACGTCCTGACTTTC.

The chain is built from TRBV30 and TRBJ1-6; 7 nucleotides align to TRBD1. This CDR3 is built from 15 residues. Looked up from germline, CDR1 is GTSNPN and CDR2 is SVGIG (reference sequence). Trimming at V came to 3 bases and at J to 8 bases, leaving 10 bases not matched to a gene. The CDR3 here is CAWSETGMLYSPLHF. CDR3 bases: TGTGCCTGGAGCGAGACAGGGATGCTGTATTCACCCCTCCACTTT.